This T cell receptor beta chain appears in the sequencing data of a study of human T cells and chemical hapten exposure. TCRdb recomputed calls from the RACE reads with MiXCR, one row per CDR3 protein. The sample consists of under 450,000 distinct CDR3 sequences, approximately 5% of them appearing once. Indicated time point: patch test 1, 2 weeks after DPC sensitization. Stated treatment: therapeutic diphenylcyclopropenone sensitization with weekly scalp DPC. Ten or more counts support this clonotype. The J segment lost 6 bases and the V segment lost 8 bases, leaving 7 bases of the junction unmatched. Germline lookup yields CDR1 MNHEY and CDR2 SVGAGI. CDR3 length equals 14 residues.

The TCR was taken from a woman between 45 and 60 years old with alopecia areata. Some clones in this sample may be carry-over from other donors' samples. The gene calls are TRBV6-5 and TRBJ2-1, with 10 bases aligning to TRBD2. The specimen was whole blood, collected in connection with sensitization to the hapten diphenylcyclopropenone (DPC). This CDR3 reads CASSPSGSGNEQFF. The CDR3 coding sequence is TGTGCCAGCTCCCCTAGCGGGAGCGGCAATGAGCAGTTCTTC.